This TCR beta chain stems from a study of blood T cell repertoires in COVID-19 (TCRdb year 2020). For the study in its entirety: The collaborator samples originated in the United States, Italy and Spain and spanned the acute and convalescent phases of COVID-19. Sample metadata almost always included a de-identified subject ID, COVID-19 status, age in years and sex. The material from the prospective study consisted of cDNA or gDNA derived from T cells, B-cell-depleted T cells, or PBMCs. Subjects who had been exposed to COVID-19, were actively infected with it, or had recovered from it provided the deeply sampled blood TCRbeta repertoires that made up the dataset. The repertoires were released in a freely available public database meant as a resource for research on the immune response to SARS-CoV-2. Where HLA class I and class II types were available, the types were taken from metadata supplied by the sample provider, not from assay-based typing. The samples were drawn from the first 160 participants of the ongoing ImmuneRACE study and from over 950 subjects provided by 6 global collaborators. The research as a whole found: How much clinical and demographic metadata was included differed by source and by participant, and the metadata was provided uncurated.

As regards this clone: Its recognized antigen is unknown. Base quality data are lacking; no much larger clone is found one base away.

TCRbeta CDR3 regions were amplified from genomic DNA using the immunoSEQ Assay, a bias-controlled multiplex PCR. In the paper's pipeline: Within the assay, amplification of reference gene primers was used to estimate how many nucleated cells each sample contained. To quantify the absolute abundance of each unique TCRbeta CDR3 rearrangement, sequence reads were collapsed and filtered. For each sample, productive Simpson clonality was calculated as the square root of Simpson's diversity index over productive rearrangements. TCRdb stores this immuneACCESS table with in-frame sequences only. Part of the clones is absent; in the studies checked, under half of the shortfall reflects unresolved V genes, and no reason is known for the rest. V and J calls and clone size follow that table, whereas D and trimming were derived from the DNA. For this sample there are roughly 500,000 clones; around 89% appear just once. Of the sample, 1.8% falls within the top ten clones.

Enrolling through a virtual design, the prospective study's participants ranged in age from roughly 18 to 100 years and lived across 20 to 25 United States geographic areas. Cohort assignment in the prospective study relied on participant-reported clinical history from a screening survey and a study questionnaire. ImmuneRACE Cohort 3 recovered participants were defined by two consecutive negative NP/OP PCR tests, healthcare professional clearance, or symptom resolution. In the prospective study, mobile phlebotomists collected whole blood, serum and a nasopharyngeal or oropharyngeal swab from each participant. Participants in the prospective study had the option to provide additional blood draws and questionnaires over an approximately 2-month period. Before DNA extraction, prospective study blood samples were shipped either frozen or at room temperature. Sequencing was carried out using PBMCs or T cells enriched from blood (not recorded which). The TCR sequence derives from a woman aged 35 to 49 who had recovered from COVID-19.

Here is the DNA: TGTGGAGGTACGGACAGCCTGACTCCTGAAGCTTTCTTT. Its translation reads: CGGTDSLTPEAFF. The rearrangement combines TRBV30 with TRBJ1-1, with a weak D call of TRBD1 (6 bases match). The CDR3 runs 13 amino acids, cysteine and phenylalanine included. The retained sequence is limited to the CDR3, 39 bases, with the frame set at the first base. The germline V gene (reference sequence) specifies GTSNPN as CDR1 and SVGIG as CDR2.